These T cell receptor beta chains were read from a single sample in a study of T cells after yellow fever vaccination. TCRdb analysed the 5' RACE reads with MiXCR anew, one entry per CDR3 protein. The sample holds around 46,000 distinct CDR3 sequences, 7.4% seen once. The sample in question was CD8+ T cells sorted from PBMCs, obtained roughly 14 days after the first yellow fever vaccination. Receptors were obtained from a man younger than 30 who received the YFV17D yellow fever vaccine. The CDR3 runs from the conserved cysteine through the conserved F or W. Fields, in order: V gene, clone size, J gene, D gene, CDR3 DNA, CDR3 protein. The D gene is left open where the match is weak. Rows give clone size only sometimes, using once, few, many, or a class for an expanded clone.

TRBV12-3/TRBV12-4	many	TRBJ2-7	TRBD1	TGTGCCAGCAGCACCGGGACAGGTTTTTACGAGCAGTACTTC	CASSTGTGFYEQYF
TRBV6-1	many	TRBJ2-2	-	TGTGCCAGCACCCCGAGCCAGGCGAACACCGGGGAGCTGTTTTTT	CASTPSQANTGELFF
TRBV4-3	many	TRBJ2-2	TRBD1	TGCGCCAGCAGCCACGCAGGGACAGGGGCTAACGCCGGGGAGCTGTTTTTT	CASSHAGTGANAGELFF
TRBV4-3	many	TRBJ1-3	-	TGCGCCAGCAGCCCGTGGACGGGAATCTCTGGAAACACCATATATTTT	CASSPWTGISGNTIYF
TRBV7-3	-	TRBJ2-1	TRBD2	TGTGCCAGCAGTTTTAGCGGGGGGTACAACAATGAGCAGTTCTTC	CASSFSGGYNNEQFF
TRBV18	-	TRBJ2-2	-	TGTGCCAGCTCAGACGAGGACGGGGAGCTGTTTTTT	CASSDEDGELFF
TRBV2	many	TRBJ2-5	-	TGTGCCAGCAGTGTGGTCGGGCTCCAAGAGACCCAGTACTTC	CASSVVGLQETQYF
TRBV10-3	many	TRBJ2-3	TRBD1	TGTGCCATCAGTGAGCAACCAACAGGGGTGGGCACAGATACGCAGTATTTT	CAISEQPTGVGTDTQYF
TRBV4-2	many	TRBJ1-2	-	TGTGCCAGCAGCCTGGGCCGTAGGGGTGAGGAGTGGAACGGCTACACCTTC	CASSLGRRGEEWNGYTF
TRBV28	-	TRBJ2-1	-	TGTGACAGCAGACAACTCTTCCCCGTAGGGTCCTACAATGAGCAGTTCTTC	CDSRQLFPVGSYNEQFF
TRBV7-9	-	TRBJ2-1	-	TGTGCCAGCAGCTCCTCTCTTTGGGCGGGTGAGCAGTTCTTC	CASSSSLWAGEQFF
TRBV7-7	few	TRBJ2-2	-	TGTGCCAGCCGCAGTTGGCAGGCGTCCGGGGAGCTGTTTTTT	CASRSWQASGELFF
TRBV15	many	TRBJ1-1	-	TGTGCCACCAGCAGAACGGGGGGAGGAACTGAAGCTTTCTTT	CATSRTGGGTEAFF
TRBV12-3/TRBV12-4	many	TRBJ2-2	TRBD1	TGTGCCAGCAACGAGGGGGCCACCGGGGAGCTGTTTTTT	CASNEGATGELFF
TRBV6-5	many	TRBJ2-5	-	TGTGCCAGCAGTTACTCCGAGCAAGAGACCCAGTACTTC	CASSYSEQETQYF
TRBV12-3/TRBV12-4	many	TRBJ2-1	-	TGTGCCAGCAGTCCCTGGGGGCAGTCCTACAATGAGCAGTTCTTC	CASSPWGQSYNEQFF
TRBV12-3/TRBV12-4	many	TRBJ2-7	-	TGTGCCAGCAGCGAACTGGGATCCTACGAGCAGTACTTC	CASSELGSYEQYF
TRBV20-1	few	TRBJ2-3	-	TGCAGTGCCACGGTTTCTGCAGGGCGACTTACAACTAGCACAGATACGCAGTATTTT	CSATVSAGRLTTSTDTQYF
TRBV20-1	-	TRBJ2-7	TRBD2	TGCAGTGCTAGAGGCGAGAGCGGGGGGCCCATTTACGAGCAGTACTTC	CSARGESGGPIYEQYF
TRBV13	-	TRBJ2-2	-	TGTGCCAGCAGCTCATTTAAGGGACTCCACACCGGGGAGCTGTTTTTT	CASSSFKGLHTGELFF
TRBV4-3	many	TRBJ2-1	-	TGCGCCAGCAGCCAAGATACGGAGTACAATGAGCAGTTCTTC	CASSQDTEYNEQFF
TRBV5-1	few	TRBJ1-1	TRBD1	TGCGCCAGCAGCGGACAGGGTTCTATGAACACTGAAGCTTTCTTT	CASSGQGSMNTEAFF
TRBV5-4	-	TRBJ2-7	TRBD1	TGTCCCAGCAGCTCCCCCGGGACAGGGGTCTACGAGCAGTACTTC	CPSSSPGTGVYEQYF
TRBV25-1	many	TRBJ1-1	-	TGTGCCAGCAGGAATACAGGGAGCGCTGAAGCTTTCTTT	CASRNTGSAEAFF
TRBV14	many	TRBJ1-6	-	TGTGCCAGCAGCCAAGATCTGGGACTTTTGGGATCCTCACCCCTCCACTTT	CASSQDLGLLGSSPLHF
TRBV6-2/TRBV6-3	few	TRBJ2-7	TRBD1	TGTGCCAGCCTGACGAAACCCGGACAGGGGGTATACGAGCAGTACTTC	CASLTKPGQGVYEQYF
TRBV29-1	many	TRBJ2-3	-	TGCAGCGCCGAGGGGCGGGGGCCCACAGATACGCAGTATTTT	CSAEGRGPTDTQYF
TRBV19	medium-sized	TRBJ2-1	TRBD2	TGTGCCAGTAGTATACTGACTAGCGAAGTCAATGAGCAGTTCTTC	CASSILTSEVNEQFF
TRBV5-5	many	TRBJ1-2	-	TGTGCCAGCAGCGCAACGTCCGGCAGGTCGTTGTATGGCTACACCTTC	CASSATSGRSLYGYTF
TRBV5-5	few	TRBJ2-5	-	TGTGCCAGCAGCGCGGGTCGGCCGGGGAGCATCCAAGAGACCCAGTACTTC	CASSAGRPGSIQETQYF
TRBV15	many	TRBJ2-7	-	TGTGCCACCAGCAGAGGGGAATCCTACGAGCAGTACTTC	CATSRGESYEQYF
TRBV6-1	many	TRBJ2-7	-	TGTGCCAGCAGCAGGTCCTCATACTACGAGCAGTACTTC	CASSRSSYYEQYF
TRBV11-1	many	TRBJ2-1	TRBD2	TGTGCCAGCAGCCCCCCTCCCCGGGGGGGCTTGCTAGACAATGAGCAGTTCTTC	CASSPPPRGGLLDNEQFF
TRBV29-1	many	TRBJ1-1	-	TGCAGCGTTGGGAGGGCAGGGGATTTTACTGAAGCTTTCTTT	CSVGRAGDFTEAFF
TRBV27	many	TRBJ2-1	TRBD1	TGTGCCAGCAATAAACAGGGGGACTCCTACAATGAGCAGTTCTTC	CASNKQGDSYNEQFF
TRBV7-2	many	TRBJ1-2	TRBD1	TGTGCCAGCAGCTCCGGGACAGGGAGCTATGGCTACACCTTC	CASSSGTGSYGYTF
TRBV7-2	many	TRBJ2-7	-	TGTGCCAGCAGCTACGGAACCCTTCATACGGAGCAGTACTTC	CASSYGTLHTEQYF
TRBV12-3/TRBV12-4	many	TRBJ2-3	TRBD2	TGTGCCAGCAGTGCAGACTCGGGACTAGCGGCGAACACAGATACGCAGTATTTT	CASSADSGLAANTDTQYF
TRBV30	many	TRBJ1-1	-	TGTGCCTGGAGTGTATTTGAAGAAGCTTTCTTT	CAWSVFEEAFF
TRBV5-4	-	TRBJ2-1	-	TGTGCCAGCAGCTTGGCAGTTGAAAATGAGCAGTTCTTC	CASSLAVENEQFF
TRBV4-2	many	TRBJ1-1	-	TGTGCCAGCAGCCAAGATAAAGGGATCGGTGAAGCTTTCTTT	CASSQDKGIGEAFF
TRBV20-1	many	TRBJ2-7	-	TGCAGTGCTAGAGGGAGTAACTCCTACGAGCAGTACTTC	CSARGSNSYEQYF
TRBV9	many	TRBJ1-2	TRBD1	TGTGCCAGCAGCCCCCGGGACAGGGTTGACTATGGCTACACCTTC	CASSPRDRVDYGYTF
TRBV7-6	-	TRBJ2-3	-	TGTGCCAGCAGCTTAGGGGGGGGCCCAGATACGCAGTATTTT	CASSLGGGPDTQYF
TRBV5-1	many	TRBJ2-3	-	TGCGCCAGCAGCTTTTTTTCAGGGTTACATACGCAGTATTTT	CASSFFSGLHTQYF